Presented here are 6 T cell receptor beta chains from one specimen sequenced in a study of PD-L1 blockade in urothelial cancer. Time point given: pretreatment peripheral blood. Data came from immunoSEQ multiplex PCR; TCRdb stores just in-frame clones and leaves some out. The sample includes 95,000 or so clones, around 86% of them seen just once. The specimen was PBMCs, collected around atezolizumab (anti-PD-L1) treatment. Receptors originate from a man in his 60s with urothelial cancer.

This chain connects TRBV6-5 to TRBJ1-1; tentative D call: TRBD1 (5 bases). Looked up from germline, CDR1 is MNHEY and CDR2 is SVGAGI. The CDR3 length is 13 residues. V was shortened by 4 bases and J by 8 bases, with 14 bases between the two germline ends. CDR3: CASSLRGGTEAFF. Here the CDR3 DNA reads TGTGCCAGCAGTTTACGTGGGGGGACGGAAGCTTTCTTT.

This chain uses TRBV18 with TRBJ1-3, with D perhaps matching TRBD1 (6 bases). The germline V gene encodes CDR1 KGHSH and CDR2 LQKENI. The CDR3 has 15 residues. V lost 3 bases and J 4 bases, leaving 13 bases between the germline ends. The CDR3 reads CASSPGGDRGNTIYF. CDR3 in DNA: TGTGCCAGCTCACCCGGAGGCGACAGGGGAAACACCATATATTTT.

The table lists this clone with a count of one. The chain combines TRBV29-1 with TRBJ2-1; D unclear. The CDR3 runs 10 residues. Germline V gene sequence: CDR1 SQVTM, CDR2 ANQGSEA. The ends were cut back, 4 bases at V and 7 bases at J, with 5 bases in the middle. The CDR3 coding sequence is TGCAGCGTTGGGCAGAATGAGCAGTTCTTC. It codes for CSVGQNEQFF.

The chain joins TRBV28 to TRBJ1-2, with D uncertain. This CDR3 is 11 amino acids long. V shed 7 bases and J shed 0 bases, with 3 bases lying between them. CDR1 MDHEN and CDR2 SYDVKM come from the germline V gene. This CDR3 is CASTSNYGYTF. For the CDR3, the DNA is TGTGCCAGCACCTCTAACTATGGCTACACCTTC.

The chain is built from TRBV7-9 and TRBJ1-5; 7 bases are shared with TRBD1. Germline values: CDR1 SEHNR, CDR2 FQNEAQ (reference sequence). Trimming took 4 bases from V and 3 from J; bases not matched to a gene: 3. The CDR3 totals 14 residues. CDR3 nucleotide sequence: TGTGCCAGCAGCTCGACAGGGAACAATCAGCCCCAGCATTTT. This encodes CASSSTGNNQPQHF.

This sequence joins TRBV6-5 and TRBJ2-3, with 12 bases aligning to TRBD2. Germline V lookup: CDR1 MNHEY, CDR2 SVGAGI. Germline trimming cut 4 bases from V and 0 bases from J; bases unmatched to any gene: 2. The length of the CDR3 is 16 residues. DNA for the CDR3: TGTGCCAGCAGTTGGACTAGCGGGGATAGCACAGATACGCAGTATTTT. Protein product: CASSWTSGDSTDTQYF.